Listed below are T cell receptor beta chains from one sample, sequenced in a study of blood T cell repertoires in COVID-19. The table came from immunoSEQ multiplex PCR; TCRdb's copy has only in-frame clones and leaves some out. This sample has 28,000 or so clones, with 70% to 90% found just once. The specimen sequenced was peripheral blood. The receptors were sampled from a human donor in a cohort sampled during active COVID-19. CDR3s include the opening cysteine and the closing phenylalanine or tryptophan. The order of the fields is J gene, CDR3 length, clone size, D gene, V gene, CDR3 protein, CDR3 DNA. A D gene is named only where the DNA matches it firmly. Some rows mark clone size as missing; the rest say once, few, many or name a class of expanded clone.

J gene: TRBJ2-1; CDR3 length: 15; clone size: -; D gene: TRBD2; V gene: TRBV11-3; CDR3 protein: CASSYQSGVYNEQFF; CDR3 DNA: TGTGCCAGCAGCTACCAAAGCGGGGTCTACAATGAGCAGTTCTTC
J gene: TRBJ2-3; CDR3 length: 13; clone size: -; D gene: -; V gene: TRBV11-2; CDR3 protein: CASSLDRVNTQYF; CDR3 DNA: TGTGCCAGCAGCTTAGATCGCGTAAATACGCAGTATTTT
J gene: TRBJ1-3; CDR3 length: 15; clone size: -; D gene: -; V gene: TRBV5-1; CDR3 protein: CASSRDGSSGNTIYF; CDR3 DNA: TGCGCCAGCAGCAGGGACGGGAGCTCTGGAAACACCATATATTTT
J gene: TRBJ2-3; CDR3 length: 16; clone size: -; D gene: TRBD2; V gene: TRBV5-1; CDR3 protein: CASSLELAGNTDTQYF; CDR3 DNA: TGCGCCAGCAGCTTGGAGCTAGCGGGGAACACAGATACGCAGTATTTT
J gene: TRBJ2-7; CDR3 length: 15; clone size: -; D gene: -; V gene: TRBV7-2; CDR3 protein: CASVPRPGFAGEQYF; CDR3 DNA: TGTGCCAGCGTCCCCCGGCCAGGGTTTGCAGGCGAGCAGTACTTC
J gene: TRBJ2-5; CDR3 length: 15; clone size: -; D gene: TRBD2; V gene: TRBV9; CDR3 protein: CASSVGGGNQETQYF; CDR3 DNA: TGTGCCAGCAGCGTAGGGGGAGGGAACCAAGAGACCCAGTACTTC
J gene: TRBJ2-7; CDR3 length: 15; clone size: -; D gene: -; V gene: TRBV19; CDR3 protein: CASRLRSGDTYEQYF; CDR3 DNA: TGTGCCAGTAGGCTGAGAAGCGGGGACACCTACGAGCAGTACTTC
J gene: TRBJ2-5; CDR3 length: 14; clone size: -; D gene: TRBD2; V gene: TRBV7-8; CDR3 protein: CASTSGGAWETQYF; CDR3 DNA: TGTGCCAGTACTAGCGGGGGGGCCTGGGAGACCCAGTACTTC
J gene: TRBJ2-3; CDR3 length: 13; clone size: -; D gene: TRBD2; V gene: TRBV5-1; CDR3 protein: CATGSGGSDTQYF; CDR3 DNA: TGCGCAACGGGTAGCGGGGGATCAGATACGCAGTATTTT
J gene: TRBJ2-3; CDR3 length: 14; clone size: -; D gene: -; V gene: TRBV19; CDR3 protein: CASSKSKGADTQYF; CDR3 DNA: TGTGCCAGTAGTAAGTCTAAGGGGGCAGATACGCAGTATTTT
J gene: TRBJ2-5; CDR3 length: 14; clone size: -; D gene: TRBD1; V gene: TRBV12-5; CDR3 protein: CASGPKTGEETQYF; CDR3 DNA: TGTGCTAGTGGTCCCAAAACAGGGGAAGAGACCCAGTACTTC
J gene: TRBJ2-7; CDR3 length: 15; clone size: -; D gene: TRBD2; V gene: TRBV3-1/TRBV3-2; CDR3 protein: CASSHSGASSYEQYF; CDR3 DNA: TGTGCCAGCAGCCACAGCGGGGCGAGCTCCTACGAGCAGTACTTC
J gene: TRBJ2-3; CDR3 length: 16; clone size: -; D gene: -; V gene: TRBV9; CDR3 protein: CASSASALASTDTQYF; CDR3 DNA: TGTGCCAGCAGCGCCAGCGCCCTAGCTAGCACAGATACGCAGTATTTT
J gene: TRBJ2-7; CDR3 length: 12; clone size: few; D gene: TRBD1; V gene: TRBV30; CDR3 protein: CAWNRDSYEQYF; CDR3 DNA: TGTGCCTGGAATCGGGACAGCTACGAGCAGTACTTC
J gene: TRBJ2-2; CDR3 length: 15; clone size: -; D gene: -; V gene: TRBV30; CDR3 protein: CAWSSGLPGPGELFF; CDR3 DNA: TGTGCCTGGAGCTCCGGACTTCCTGGTCCCGGGGAGCTGTTTTTT